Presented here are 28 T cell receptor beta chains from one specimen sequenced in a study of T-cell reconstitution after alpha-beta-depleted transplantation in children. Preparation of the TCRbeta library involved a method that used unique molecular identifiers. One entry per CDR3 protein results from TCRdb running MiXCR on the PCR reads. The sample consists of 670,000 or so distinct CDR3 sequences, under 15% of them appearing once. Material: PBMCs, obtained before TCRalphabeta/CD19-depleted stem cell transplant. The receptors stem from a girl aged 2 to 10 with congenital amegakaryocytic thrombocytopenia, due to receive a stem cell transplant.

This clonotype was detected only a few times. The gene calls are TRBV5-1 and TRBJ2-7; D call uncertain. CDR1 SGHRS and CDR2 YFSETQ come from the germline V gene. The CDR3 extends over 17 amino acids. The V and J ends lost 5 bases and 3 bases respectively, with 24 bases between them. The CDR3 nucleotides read TGCGCCAGCAGTCTCCCCCCGGCCAGACGAAACAACTACGAGCAGTACTTC. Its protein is CASSLPPARRNNYEQYF.

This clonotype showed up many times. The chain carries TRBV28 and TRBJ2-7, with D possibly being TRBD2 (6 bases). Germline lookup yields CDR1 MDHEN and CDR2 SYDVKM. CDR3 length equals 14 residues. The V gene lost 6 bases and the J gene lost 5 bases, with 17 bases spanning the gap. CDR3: CASSLGRPVHEQYF. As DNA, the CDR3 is TGTGCCAGCAGCTTGGGGAGGCCGGTCCACGAGCAGTACTTC.

CDR3 region: CASTASGNEQYF. In nucleotides, the CDR3 is TGTGCCAGCACGGCAAGCGGGAACGAGCAGTACTTC. This chain links TRBV28 with TRBJ2-7, with 7 bases matching TRBD2. CDR1 MDHEN and CDR2 SYDVKM come from the germline V gene. This CDR3 contains 12 residues. V dropped 7 bases and J dropped 5; count of bases not matched to a gene: 5.

CDR3 bases: TGTGCCAGCAGCCGCTCCGGACTAGATGTCACCGGGGAGCTGTTTTTT. It specifies CASSRSGLDVTGELFF. The chain is built from TRBV2 and TRBJ2-2; TRBD2 aligns across 7 bases. V lost 6 bases, J lost 4 bases, and 11 bases stayed unmatched. The CDR3 totals 16 residues. Germline V CDR1 and CDR2: SNHLY, FYNNEI.

CDR3 region: CAWSPGPMGEAFF. CDR3 nucleotide sequence: TGTGCCTGGAGCCCGGGACCCATGGGTGAAGCTTTCTTT. This chain joins TRBV30 and TRBJ1-1, with D possibly being TRBD1 (5 bases). Between the trimmed V and J ends, which lost 3 bases and 7 bases, there was a span of 15 bases. The CDR3 is 13 residues long. Germline CDR1 and CDR2: GTSNPN and SVGIG (reference sequence). The full variable domain, with the rest looked up from reference TRBV30 and TRBJ1-1, is SQTIHQWPATLVQPVGSPLSLECTVEGTSNPNLYWYRQAAGRGLQLLFYSVGIGQISSEVPQNLSASRPQDRQFILSSKKLLLSDSGFYLCAWSPGPMGEAFFGQGTRLTVV.

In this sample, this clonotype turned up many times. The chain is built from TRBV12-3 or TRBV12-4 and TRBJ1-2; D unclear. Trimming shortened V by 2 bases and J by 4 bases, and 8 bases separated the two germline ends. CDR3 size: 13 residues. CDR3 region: CASSLNQAYGYTF. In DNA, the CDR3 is TGTGCCAGCAGTTTAAATCAGGCCTATGGCTACACCTTC.

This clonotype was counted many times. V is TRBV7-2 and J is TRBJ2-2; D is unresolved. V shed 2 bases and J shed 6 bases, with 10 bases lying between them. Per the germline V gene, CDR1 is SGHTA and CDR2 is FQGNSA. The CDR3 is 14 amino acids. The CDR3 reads CASSLLGGSGELFF. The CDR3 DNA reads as TGTGCCAGCAGCTTACTTGGCGGATCCGGGGAGCTGTTTTTT. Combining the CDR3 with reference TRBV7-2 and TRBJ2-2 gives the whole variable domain GAGVSQSPSNKVTEKGKDVELRCDPISGHTALYWYRQSLGQGLEFLIYFQGNSAPDKSGLPSDRFSAERTGGSVSTLTIQRTQQEDSAVYLCASSLLGGSGELFFGEGSRLTVL.

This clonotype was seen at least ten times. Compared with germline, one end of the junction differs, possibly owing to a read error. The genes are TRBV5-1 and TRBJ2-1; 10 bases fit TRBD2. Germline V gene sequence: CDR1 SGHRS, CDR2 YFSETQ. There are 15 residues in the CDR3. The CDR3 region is CASSLGLASYNEQFF. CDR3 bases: TGTGCCAGCAGCTTGGGACTAGCGTCCTACAATGAGCAGTTCTTC.

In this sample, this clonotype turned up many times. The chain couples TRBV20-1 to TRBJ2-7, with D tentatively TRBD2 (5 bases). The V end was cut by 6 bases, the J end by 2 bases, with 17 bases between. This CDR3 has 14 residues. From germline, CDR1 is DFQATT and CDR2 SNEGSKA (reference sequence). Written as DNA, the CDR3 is TGCAGTGCCATAAACCGGGATTCAACCTACGAGCAGTACTTC. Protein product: CSAINRDSTYEQYF.

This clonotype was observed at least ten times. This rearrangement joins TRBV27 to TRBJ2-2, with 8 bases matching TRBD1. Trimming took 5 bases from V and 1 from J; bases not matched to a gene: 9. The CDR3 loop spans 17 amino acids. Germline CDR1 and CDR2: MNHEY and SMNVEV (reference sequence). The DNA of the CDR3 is TGTGCCAGCAGTCCAGGTCGGGGACAGGTGAACACCGGGGAGCTGTTTTTT. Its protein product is CASSPGRGQVNTGELFF.

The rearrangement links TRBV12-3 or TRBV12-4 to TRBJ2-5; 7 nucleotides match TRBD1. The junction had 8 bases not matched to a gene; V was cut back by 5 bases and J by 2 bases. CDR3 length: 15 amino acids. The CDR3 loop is CASSNTGVTQETQYF. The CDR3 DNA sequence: TGTGCCAGCAGTAACACAGGGGTAACGCAAGAGACCCAGTACTTC.

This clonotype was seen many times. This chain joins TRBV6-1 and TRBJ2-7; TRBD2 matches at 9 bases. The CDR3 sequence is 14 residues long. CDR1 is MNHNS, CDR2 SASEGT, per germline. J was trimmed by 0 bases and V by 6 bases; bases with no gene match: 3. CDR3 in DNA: TGTGCCAGCAGAAAGCGGGAGGTCTCCTACGAGCAGTACTTC. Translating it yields CASRKREVSYEQYF.

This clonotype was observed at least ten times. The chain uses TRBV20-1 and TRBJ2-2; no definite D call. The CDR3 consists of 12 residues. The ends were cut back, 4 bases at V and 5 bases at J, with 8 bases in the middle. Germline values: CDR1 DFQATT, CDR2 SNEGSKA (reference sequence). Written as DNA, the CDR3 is TGCAGTGCTAAGTCCATAACCGGGGAGCTGTTTTTT. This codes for CSAKSITGELFF.

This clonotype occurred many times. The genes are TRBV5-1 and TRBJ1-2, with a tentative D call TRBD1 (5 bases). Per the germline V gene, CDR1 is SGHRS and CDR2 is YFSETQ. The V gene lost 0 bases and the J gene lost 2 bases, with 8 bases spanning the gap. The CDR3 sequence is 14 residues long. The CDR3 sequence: CASSLEGVNYGYTF. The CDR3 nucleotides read TGCGCCAGCAGCTTGGAAGGGGTGAACTATGGCTACACCTTC.

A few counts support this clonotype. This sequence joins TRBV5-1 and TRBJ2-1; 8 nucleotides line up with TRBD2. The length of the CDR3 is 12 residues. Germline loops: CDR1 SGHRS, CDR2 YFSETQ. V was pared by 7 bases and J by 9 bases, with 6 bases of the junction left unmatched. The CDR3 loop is CASHFSGTEQFF. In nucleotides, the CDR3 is TGCGCCAGCCATTTTAGCGGGACTGAGCAGTTCTTC.

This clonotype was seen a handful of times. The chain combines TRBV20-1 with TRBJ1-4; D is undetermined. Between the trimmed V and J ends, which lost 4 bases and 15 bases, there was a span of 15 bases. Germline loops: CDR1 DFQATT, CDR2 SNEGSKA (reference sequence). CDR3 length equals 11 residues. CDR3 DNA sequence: TGCAGTGCTAATTTTGCCGGACTTATGTTTTTT. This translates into CSANFAGLMFF.

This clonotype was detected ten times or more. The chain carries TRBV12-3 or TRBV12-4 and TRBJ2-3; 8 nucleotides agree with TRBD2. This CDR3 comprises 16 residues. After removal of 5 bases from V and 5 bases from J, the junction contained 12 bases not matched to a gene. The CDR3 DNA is TGTGCCAGCAGTCTTCCGGGACTAGGGAAACAAGATACGCAGTATTTT. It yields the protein CASSLPGLGKQDTQYF.

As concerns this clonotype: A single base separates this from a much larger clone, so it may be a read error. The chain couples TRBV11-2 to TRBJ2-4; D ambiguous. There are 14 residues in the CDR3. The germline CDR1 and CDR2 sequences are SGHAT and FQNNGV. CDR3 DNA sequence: TGTGCCAGCGGCTTTCGGGTGGCCAAAAACATTCAGTACTTC. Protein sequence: CASGFRVAKNIQYF. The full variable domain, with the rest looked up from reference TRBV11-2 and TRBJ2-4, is EAGVAQSPRYKIIEKRQSVAFWCNPISGHATLYWYQQILGQGPKLLIQFQNNGVVDDSQLPKDRFSAERLKGVDSTLKIQPAKLEDSAVYLCASGFRVAKNIQYFGAGTRLSVL.

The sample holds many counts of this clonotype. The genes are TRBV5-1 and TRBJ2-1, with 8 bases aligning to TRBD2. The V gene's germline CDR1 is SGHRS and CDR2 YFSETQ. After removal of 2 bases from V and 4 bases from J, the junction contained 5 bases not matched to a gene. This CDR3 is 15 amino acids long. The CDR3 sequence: CASSLTGLGYNEQFF. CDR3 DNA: TGCGCCAGCAGCTTAACGGGACTAGGGTACAATGAGCAGTTCTTC.

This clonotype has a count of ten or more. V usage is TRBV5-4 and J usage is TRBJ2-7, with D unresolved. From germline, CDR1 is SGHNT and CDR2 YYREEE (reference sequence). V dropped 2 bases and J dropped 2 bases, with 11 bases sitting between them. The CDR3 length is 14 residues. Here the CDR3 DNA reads TGTGCCAGCAGCTTACTACACGGAGCCTACGAGCAGTACTTC. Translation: CASSLLHGAYEQYF.

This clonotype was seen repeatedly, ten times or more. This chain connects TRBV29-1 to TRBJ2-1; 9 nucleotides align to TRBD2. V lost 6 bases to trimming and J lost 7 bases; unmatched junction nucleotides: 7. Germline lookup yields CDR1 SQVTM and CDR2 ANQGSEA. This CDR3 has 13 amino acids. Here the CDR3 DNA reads TGCAGCGTAGCAACTAGCGGGTATAATGAGCAGTTCTTC. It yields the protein CSVATSGYNEQFF.

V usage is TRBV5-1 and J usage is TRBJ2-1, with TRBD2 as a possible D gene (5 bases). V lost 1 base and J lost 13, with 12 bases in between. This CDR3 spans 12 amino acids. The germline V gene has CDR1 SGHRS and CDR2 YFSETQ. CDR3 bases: TGCGCCAGCAGCTTGATCGGGGAAAGTCAGTTCTTC. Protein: CASSLIGESQFF. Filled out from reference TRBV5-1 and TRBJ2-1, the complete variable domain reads KAGVTQTPRYLIKTRGQQVTLSCSPISGHRSVSWYQQTPGQGLQFLFEYFSETQRNKGNFPGRFSGRQFSNSRSEMNVSTLELGDSALYLCASSLIGESQFFGPGTRLTVL.

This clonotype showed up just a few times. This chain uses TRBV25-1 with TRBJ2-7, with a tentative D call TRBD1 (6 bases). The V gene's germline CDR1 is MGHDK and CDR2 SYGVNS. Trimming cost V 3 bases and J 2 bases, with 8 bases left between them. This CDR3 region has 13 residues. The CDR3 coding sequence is TGTGCCAGCAGTGAGGGGGCCCCCTACGAGCAGTACTTC. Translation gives CASSEGAPYEQYF.

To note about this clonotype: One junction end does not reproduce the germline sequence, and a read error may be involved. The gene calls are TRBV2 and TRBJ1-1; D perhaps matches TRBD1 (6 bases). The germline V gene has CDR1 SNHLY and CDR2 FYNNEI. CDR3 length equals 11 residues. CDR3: CASSESLSDRF. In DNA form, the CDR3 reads TGTGCCAGCAGTGAAAGTCTCTCGGACAGATTC.

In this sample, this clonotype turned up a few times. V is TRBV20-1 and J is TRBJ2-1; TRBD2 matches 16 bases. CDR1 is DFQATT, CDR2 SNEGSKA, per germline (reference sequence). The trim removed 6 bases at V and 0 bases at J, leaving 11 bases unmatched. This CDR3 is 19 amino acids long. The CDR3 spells CSAGRGGLAGGDSYNEQFF. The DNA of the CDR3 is TGCAGTGCCGGGCGAGGGGGACTAGCGGGAGGGGACTCCTACAATGAGCAGTTCTTC.

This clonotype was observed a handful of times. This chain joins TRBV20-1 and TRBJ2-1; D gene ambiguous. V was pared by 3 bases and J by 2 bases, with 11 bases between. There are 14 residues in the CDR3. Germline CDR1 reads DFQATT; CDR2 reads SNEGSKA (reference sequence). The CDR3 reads CSARTPQAYNEQFF. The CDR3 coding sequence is TGCAGTGCTAGGACCCCCCAAGCCTACAATGAGCAGTTCTTC.

This CDR3 is CASSLVAGPGAEQFF. The CDR3 region has the DNA TGCGCCAGCAGCTTGGTAGCGGGGCCCGGGGCTGAGCAGTTCTTC. This chain uses TRBV5-1 with TRBJ2-1, with 8 bases that match TRBD2. The CDR3 totals 15 residues. V shed 0 bases, J shed 9 bases, and the junction held 8 bases outside the gene matches. The germline V gene has CDR1 SGHRS and CDR2 YFSETQ.

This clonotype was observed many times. CDR3 protein: CASSSFDRLNTEAFF. In DNA form, the CDR3 reads TGCGCCAGCAGCTCCTTCGATCGACTGAACACTGAAGCTTTCTTT. The J gene is TRBJ1-1, the V gene TRBV5-1; D uncertain. Germline-derived CDR1 and CDR2 are SGHRS and YFSETQ. This CDR3 region has 15 residues. The V and J ends lost 3 bases and 0 bases respectively, with 12 bases between them.